This T cell receptor (beta chain) stems from a study of blood T cells in healthy people across ages. This clonotype was found many times. CDR3 size: 17 residues. Germline assignment: CDR1 MNHEY and CDR2 SMNVEV (reference sequence). Trimming at V came to 3 bases and at J to 0 bases, leaving 7 bases not matched to a gene. Then a second PCR, running about 6 to 12 cycles, was carried out with a sample-barcoded 5' primer and a J-beta primer mix. TCRdb analysed the 5' RACE reads with MiXCR anew, one entry per CDR3 protein. The data show hundreds of thousands of distinct CDR3 sequences, around 26% seen once.

Input material: blood. The sequence derives from a woman of 80 years or more in good health. The genes are TRBV27 and TRBJ2-1; 8 positions match TRBD1. The CDR3 reads CASSFSPTGVSYNEQFF. The CDR3 DNA reads TGTGCCAGCAGTTTCTCCCCGACAGGGGTCTCCTACAATGAGCAGTTCTTC.